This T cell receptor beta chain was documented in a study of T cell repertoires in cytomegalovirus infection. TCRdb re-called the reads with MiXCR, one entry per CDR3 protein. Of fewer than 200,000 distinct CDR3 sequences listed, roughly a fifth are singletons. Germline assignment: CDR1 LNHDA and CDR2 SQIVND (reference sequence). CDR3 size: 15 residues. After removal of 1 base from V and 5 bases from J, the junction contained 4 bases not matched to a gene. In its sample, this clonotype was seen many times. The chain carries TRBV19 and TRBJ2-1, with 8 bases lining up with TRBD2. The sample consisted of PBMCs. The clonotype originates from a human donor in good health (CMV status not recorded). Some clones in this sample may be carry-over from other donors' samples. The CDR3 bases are TGTGCCAGTAGTATAGGGGGTAGCGGGGACAATGAGCAGTTCTTC. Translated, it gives CASSIGGSGDNEQFF.